The clone carrying this T cell receptor (beta chain) was found once. Authors' data handling: Amplified reference gene primers provided the basis for estimating nucleated cell counts. Clones were sequenced by immunoSEQ multiplex PCR, and TCRdb holds only the in-frame ones, with some missing. The DNA gave D and trimming, while V, J and clone size come from that table. The table shows about 53,000 clones, with 70% to 85% occurring only once. This entry is derived from a study of blood T cell repertoires in COVID-19. Study context: The study drew acute and convalescent COVID-19 samples from the United States, Italy and Spain. From T cells, B-cell-depleted T cells, or PBMCs came the material, which was cDNA or gDNA.

Per germline, CDR1 LNHDA and CDR2 SQIVND (reference sequence). V was clipped by 5 bases and J by 0 bases; unmatched bases: 5. The CDR3 length is 17 residues. This rearrangement joins TRBV19 to TRBJ2-4, with 12 bases matching TRBD2. The TCR was taken from a human donor in a cohort sampled during active COVID-19. The sequenced material came from peripheral blood. The CDR3 DNA sequence: TGTGCCAGTAGTGTACTAGCGGGGGGAATAGCCAAAAACATTCAGTACTTC. It yields the protein CASSVLAGGIAKNIQYF.